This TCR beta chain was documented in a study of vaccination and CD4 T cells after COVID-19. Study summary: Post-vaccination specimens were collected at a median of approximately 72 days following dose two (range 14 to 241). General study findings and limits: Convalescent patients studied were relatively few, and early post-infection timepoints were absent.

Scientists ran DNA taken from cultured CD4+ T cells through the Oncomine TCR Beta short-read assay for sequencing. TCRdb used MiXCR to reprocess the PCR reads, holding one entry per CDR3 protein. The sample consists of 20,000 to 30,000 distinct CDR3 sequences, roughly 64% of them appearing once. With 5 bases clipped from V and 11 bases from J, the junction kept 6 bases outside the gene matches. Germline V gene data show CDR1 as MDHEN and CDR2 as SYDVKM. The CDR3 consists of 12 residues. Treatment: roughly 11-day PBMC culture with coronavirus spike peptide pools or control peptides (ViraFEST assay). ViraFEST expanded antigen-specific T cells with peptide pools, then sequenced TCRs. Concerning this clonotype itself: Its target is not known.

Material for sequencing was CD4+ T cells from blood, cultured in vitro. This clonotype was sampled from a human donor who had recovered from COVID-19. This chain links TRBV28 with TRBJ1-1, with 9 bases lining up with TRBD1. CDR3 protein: CASSLSDRGAFF. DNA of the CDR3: TGTGCCAGCAGTCTCTCGGACAGGGGTGCTTTCTTT. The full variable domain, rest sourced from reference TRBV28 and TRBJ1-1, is DVKVTQSSRYLVKRTGEKVFLECVQDMDHENMFWYRQDPGLGLRLIYFSYDVKMKEKGDIPEGYSVSREKKERFSLILESASTNQTSMYLCASSLSDRGAFFGQGTRLTVV.